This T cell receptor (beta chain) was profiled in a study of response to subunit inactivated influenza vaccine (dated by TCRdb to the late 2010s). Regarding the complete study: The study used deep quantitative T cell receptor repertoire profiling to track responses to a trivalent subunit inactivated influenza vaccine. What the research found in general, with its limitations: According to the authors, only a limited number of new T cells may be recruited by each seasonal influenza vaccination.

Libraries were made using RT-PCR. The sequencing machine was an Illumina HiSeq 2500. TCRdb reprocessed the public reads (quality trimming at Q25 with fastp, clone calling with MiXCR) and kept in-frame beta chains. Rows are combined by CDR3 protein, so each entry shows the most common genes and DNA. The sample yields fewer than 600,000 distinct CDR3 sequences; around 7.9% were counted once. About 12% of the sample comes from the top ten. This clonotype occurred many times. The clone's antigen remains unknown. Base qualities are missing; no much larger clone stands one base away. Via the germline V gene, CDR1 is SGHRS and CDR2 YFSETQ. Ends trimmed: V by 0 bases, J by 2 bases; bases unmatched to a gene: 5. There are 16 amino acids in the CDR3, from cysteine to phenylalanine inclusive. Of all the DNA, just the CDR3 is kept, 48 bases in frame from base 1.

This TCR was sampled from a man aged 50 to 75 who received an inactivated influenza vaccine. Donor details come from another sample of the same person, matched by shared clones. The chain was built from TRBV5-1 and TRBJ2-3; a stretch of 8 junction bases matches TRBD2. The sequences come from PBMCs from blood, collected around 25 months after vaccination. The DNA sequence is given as TGCGCCAGCAGCTTGGTCGCGGGGGGTTTCACAGATACGCAGTATTTT. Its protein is CASSLVAGGFTDTQYF.